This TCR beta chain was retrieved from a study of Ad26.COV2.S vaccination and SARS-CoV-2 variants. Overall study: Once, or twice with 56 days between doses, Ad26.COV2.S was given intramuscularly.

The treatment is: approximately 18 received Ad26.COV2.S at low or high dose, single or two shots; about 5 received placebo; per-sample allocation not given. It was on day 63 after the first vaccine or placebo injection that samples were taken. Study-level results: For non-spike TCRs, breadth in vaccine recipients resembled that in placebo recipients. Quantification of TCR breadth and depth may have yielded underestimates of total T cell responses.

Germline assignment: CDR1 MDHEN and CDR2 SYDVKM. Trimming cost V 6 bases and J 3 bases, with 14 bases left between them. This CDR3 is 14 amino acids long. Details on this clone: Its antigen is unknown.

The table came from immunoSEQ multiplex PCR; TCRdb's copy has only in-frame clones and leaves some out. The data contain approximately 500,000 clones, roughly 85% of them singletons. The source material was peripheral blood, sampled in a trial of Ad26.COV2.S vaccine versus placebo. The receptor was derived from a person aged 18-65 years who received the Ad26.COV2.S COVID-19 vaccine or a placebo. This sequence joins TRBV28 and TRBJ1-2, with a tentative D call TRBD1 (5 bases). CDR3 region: CASSPGQRYYGYTF. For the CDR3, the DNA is TGTGCCAGCAGCCCAGGGCAACGGTACTATGGCTACACCTTC.